The 5 T cell receptor beta chains listed next were all sequenced from one sample in a study of OX40 agonist ivuxolimab in advanced cancers. TCRdb's copy holds only in-frame clones and misses some; the assay was immunoSEQ multiplex PCR. The sample carries about 70,000 clones, roughly 81% recorded once. Source: CD4+ or CD8+ T cells sorted from blood, taken in a trial of the OX40 agonist ivuxolimab. The receptors stem from an adult with an advanced solid tumor such as melanoma, head and neck, liver or kidney cancer.

This clone showed up just once. CDR3 sequence: CASRLARGLAGGNTDTQYF. CDR3 coding DNA: TGTGCAAGTCGCTTAGCGCGGGGACTAGCGGGAGGTAACACAGATACGCAGTATTTT. The chain links TRBV12-2 to TRBJ2-3; the table's D call TRBD2 went unverified against the DNA. TRBV12-2 is a known pseudogene. CDR3 length: 19 residues.

This clone was recorded once. The chain carries TRBV7-9 and TRBJ1-1, with D uncertain. This CDR3 is 13 amino acids long. CDR1 and CDR2 (germline): SEHNR, FQNEAQ (reference sequence). V lost 4 bases, J lost 6 bases, and 12 bases lay in between. The CDR3 is CASSSGGRPEAFF. CDR3 bases: TGTGCCAGCAGCTCCGGCGGGCGACCTGAAGCTTTCTTT.

The gene calls are TRBV13 and TRBJ2-7; 10 nucleotides agree with TRBD2. The trim removed 3 bases at V and 3 bases at J, leaving 5 bases unmatched. Germline V gives CDR1 PRHDT, CDR2 FYEKMQ (reference sequence). CDR3 length: 15 amino acids. The CDR3 region is CASSFSSGRYYEQYF. The CDR3 DNA sequence: TGTGCCAGCAGCTTTAGTAGCGGGAGGTACTACGAGCAGTACTTC.

V usage is TRBV18 and J usage is TRBJ1-1, with a possible D match to TRBD1 (5 bases). Germline loops: CDR1 KGHSH, CDR2 LQKENI. The CDR3 length is 14 residues. Trimming took off 4 bases at V and 5 bases at J, with 14 bases between the two ends. DNA of the CDR3: TGTGCCAGCTCACTCAACGGGGGGGAGACTGAAGCTTTCTTT. Encoded protein: CASSLNGGETEAFF. The variable domain in full, completed from reference TRBV18 and TRBJ1-1, reads NAGVMQNPRHLVRRRGQEARLRCSPMKGHSHVYWYRQLPEEGLKFMVYLQKENIIDESGMPKERFSAEFPKEGPSILRIQQVVRGDSAAYFCASSLNGGETEAFFGQGTRLTVV.

The rearrangement joins TRBV18 to TRBJ1-1; possibly TRBD1 for D (5 bases). CDR1 is KGHSH and CDR2 is LQKENI in the germline V gene. The germline V and J ends were trimmed by 0 bases and 1 base, with 12 bases remaining between them. This CDR3 is 16 amino acids long. CDR3 bases: TGTGCCAGCTCACCACCGAATGGGGCGCGGAACACTGAAGCTTTCTTT. The encoded protein is CASSPPNGARNTEAFF. Full variable domain (missing parts from reference TRBV18 and TRBJ1-1): NAGVMQNPRHLVRRRGQEARLRCSPMKGHSHVYWYRQLPEEGLKFMVYLQKENIIDESGMPKERFSAEFPKEGPSILRIQQVVRGDSAAYFCASSPPNGARNTEAFFGQGTRLTVV.